The present T cell receptor (beta chain) was sequenced within a study of blood T cell repertoires in COVID-19. Overall study: The samples span acute and convalescent COVID-19 from the United States, Italy and Spain. T cells, B-cell-depleted T cells, or PBMCs provided the cDNA or gDNA that served as material.

Source study methods: Nucleated cell counts were estimated from reference gene primer amplification. Profiling relied on immunoSEQ multiplex PCR, and the TCRdb table lists in-frame clones only, not all of them. V and J calls plus clone size are reproduced from that table; the DNA served to infer D and trimming. The data show 150,000 to 200,000 clones, 70% to 90% seen once. The V gene's germline CDR1 is MDHEN and CDR2 SYDVKM. Germline trimming cut 5 bases from V and 4 bases from J; bases unmatched to any gene: 23. CDR3 size: 21 residues. This sequence was found in a human donor with active or convalescent COVID-19. The donor label of this sample is uncertain. This chain links TRBV28 with TRBJ2-3, with TRBD2 matching over 11 bases. The material sequenced was peripheral blood. In nucleotides, the CDR3 is TGTGCCAGCAGTCCCGGCCTCTGGGGTCGACAACTAGCGGGAGATTCAGATACGCAGTATTTT. Translating it yields CASSPGLWGRQLAGDSDTQYF.